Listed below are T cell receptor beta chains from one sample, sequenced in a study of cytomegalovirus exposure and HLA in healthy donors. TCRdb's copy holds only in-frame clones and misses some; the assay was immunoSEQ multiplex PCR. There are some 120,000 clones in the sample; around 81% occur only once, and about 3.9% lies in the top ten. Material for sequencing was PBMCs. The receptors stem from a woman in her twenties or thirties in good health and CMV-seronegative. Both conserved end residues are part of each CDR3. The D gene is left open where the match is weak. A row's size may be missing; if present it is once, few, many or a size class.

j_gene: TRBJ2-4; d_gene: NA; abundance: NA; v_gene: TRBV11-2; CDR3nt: TGTGCCAGCAGCTTATTTTGGGGCATTGGTCTAAGCAAAAACATTCAGTACTTC; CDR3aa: CASSLFWGIGLSKNIQYF
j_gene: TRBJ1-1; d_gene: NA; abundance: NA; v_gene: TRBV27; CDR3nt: TGTGCCAGCAGTTTGGTAGCCCGTATAGATGAAGCTTTCTTT; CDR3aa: CASSLVARIDEAFF
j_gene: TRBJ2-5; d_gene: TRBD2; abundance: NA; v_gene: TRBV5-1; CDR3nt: TGCGCCAGCAGCCATCAGGGAGGGCAAGAGACCCAGTACTTC; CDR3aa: CASSHQGGQETQYF
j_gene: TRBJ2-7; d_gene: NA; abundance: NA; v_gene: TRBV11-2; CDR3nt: TGTGCCAGCAGCTTAGACTGGTCTAGCTCCTACGAGCAGTACTTC; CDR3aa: CASSLDWSSSYEQYF
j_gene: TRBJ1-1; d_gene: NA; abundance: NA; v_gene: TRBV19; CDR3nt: TGTGCCAGTAGTATCCAGGGATTGCAGAACACTGAAGCTTTCTTT; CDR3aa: CASSIQGLQNTEAFF
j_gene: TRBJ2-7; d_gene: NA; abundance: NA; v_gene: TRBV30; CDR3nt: TGTGCCTGGAATGTAACGCTCGGGGGTTACGAGCAGTACTTC; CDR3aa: CAWNVTLGGYEQYF
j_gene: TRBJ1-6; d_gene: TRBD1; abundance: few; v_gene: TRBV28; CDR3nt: TGTGCCAGCAGTTTATCACAGGGGAATAATTCACCCCTCCACTTT; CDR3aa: CASSLSQGNNSPLHF
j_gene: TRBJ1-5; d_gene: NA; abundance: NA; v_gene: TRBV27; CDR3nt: TGTGCCAGCAGTTATTATAGCAATCAGCCCCAGCATTTT; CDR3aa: CASSYYSNQPQHF
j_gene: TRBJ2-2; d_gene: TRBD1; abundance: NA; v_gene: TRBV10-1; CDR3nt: TGCGCCAGCAGTGACTTACAGGGGATCGAAACCGGGGAGCTGTTTTTT; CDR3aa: CASSDLQGIETGELFF
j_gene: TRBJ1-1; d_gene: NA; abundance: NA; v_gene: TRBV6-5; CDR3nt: TGTGCCAGCAGGGAACAGAAACCGAACACTGAAGCTTTCTTT; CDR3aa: CASREQKPNTEAFF
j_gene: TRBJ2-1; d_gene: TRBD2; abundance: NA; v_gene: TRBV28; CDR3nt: TGTGCCAGCATGAACGTAGCGGGAGACTACAATGAGCAGTTCTTC; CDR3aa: CASMNVAGDYNEQFF
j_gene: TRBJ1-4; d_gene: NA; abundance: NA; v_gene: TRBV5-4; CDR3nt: TGTGCCAGCAGACGACGGGGGGGGCTCTCTAGTAATGAAAAACTGTTTTTT; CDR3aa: CASRRRGGLSSNEKLFF
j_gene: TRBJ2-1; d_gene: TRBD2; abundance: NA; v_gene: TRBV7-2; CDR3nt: TGTGCCAGCAGCCGAAAGCTAGCGGGCCGTGGGGATGAGCAGTTCTTC; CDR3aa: CASSRKLAGRGDEQFF
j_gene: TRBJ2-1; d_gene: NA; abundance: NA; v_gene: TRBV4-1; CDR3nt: TGCGCCAGCAGCCAAGAAAACTGGGCAGGGGCACCGGATGAGCAGTTCTTC; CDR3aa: CASSQENWAGAPDEQFF
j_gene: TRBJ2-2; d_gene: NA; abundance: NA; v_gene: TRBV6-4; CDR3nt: TGTGCCAGCAGGGAACAGGGCTTTAACACCGGGGAGCTGTTTTTT; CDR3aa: CASREQGFNTGELFF
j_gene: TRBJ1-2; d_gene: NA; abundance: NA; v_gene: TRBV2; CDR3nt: TGTGCCAGCAGTGTGGGCCTCCCCTATGGCTACACCTTC; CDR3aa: CASSVGLPYGYTF
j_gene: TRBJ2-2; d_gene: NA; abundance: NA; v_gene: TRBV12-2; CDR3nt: TGTGCAAGTCGCTTAGCGCGGTTTAGCGGGACCTTGAACACCGGGGAGCTGTTTTTT; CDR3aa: CASRLARFSGTLNTGELFF
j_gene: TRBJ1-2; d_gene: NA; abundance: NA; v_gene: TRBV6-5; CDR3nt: TGTGCCAGCAGTTCCCACGCGCTGGAGGACTATGGCTACACCTTC; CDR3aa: CASSSHALEDYGYTF
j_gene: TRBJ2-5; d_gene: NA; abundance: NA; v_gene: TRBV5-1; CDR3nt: TGCGCCAGCAGCTTCCGCGAAGAGACCCAGTACTTC; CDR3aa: CASSFREETQYF
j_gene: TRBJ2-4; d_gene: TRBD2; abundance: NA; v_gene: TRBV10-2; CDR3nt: TGCGCCAGCAGCGATATAATAGCGGGAGTGAGTCCGTTTACCAAAAACATTCAGTACTTC; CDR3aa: CASSDIIAGVSPFTKNIQYF
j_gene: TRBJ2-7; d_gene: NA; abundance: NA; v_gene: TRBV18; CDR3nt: TGTGCCAGCTCACCAGTGGGGGGTGCCAGCTCCTACGAGCAGTACTTC; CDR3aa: CASSPVGGASSYEQYF
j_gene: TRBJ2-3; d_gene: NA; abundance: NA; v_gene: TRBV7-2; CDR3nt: TGTGCCAGCAGCTTAGCGGGAGCAGATACGCAGTATTTT; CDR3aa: CASSLAGADTQYF
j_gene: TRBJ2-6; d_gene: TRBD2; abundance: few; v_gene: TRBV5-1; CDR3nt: TGCGCCAGCAGCAGCGGGGCTGGGGCCAACGTCCTGACTTTC; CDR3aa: CASSSGAGANVLTF
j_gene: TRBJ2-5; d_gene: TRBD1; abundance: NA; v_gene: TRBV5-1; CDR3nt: TGCGCCAGCAGCCCGGGGACAGGGGATGAGACCCAGTACTTC; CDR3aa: CASSPGTGDETQYF
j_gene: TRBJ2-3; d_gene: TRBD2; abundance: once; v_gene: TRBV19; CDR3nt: TGTGCCAGTAGTACATCTGTTTTAGCGGGAGGTACAGATACGCAGTATTTT; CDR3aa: CASSTSVLAGGTDTQYF
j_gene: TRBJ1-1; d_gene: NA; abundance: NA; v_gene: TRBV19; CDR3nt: TGTGCCAGCCTAAGACCGCGGGGGGGAAGGACTGAAGCTTTCTTT; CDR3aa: CASLRPRGGRTEAFF